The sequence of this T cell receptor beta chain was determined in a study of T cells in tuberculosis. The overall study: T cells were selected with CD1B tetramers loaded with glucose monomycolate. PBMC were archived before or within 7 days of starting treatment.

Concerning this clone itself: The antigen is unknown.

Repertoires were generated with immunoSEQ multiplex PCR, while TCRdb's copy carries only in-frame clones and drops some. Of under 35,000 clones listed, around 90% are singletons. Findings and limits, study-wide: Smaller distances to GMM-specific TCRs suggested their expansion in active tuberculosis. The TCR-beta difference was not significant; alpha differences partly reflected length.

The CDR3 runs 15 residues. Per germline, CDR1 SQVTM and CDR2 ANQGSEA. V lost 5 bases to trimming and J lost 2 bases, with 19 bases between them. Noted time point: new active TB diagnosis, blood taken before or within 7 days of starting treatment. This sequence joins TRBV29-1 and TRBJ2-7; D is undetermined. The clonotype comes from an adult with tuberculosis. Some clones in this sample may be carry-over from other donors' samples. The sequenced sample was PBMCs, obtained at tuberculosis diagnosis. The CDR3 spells CSVQVSALTAYEQYF. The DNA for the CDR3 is TGCAGCGTTCAGGTCAGTGCATTAACAGCCTACGAGCAGTACTTC.